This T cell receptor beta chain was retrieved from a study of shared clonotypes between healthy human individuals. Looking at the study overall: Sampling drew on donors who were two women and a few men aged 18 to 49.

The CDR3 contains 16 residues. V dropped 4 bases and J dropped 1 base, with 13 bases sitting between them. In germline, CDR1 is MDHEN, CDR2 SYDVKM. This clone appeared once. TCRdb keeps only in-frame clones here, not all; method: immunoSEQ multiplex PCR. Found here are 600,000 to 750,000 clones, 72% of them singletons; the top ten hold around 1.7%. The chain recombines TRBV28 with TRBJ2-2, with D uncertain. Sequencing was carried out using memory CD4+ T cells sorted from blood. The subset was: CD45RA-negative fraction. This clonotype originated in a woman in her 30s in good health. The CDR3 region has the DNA TGTGCCAGCAGTTCGGGCCGAACAAAGAACACCGGGGAGCTGTTTTTT. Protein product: CASSSGRTKNTGELFF.